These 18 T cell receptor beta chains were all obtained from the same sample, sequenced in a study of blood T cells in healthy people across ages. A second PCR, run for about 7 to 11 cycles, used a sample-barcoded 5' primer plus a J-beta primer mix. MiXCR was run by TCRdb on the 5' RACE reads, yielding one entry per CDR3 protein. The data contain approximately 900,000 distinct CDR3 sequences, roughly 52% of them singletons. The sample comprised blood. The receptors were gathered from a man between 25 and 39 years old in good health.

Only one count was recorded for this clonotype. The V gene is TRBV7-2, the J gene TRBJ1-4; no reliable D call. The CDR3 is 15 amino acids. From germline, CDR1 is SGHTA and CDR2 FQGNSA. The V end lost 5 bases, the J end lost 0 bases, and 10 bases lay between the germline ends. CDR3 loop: CASSPAGSTNEKLFF. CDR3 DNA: TGTGCCAGCAGCCCGGCGGGGTCAACTAATGAAAAACTGTTTTTT.

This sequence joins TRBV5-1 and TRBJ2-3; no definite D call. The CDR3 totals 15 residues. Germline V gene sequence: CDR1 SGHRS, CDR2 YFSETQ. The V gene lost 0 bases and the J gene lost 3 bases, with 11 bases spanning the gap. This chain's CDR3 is CASSLAQRRTDTQYF. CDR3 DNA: TGCGCCAGCAGCTTGGCCCAGAGGCGGACAGATACGCAGTATTTT.

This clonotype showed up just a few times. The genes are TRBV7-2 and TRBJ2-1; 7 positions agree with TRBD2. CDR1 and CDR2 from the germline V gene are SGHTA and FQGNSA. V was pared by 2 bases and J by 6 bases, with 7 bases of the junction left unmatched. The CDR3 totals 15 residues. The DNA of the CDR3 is TGTGCCAGCAGCTTAAGCAGGACTAGGGCCAATGAGCAGTTCTTC. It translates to CASSLSRTRANEQFF.

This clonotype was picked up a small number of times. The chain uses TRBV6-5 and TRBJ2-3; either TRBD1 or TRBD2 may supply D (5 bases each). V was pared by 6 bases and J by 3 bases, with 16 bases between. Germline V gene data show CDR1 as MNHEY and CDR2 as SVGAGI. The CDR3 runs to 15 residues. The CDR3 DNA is TGTGCCAGCAGGTCAACCGGGACGGCTACAGATACGCAGTATTTT. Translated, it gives CASRSTGTATDTQYF.

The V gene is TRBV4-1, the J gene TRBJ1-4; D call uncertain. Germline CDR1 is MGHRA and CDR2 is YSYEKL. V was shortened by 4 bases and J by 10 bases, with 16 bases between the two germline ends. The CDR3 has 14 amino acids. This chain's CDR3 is CASSPTGRARKLFF. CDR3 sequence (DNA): TGCGCCAGCAGCCCCACCGGACGGGCGAGAAAACTGTTTTTT.

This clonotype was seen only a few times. The CDR3 nucleotides read TGTGCCAGCAGTGTAGACAGTCGGGAGACCCAGTACTTC. Residues: CASSVDSRETQYF. V usage is TRBV2 and J usage is TRBJ2-5; D is possibly TRBD1 (5 bases). There are 13 residues in the CDR3. Trimming pared 4 bases from V and 5 bases from J, leaving 11 bases between. The V gene's germline CDR1 is SNHLY and CDR2 FYNNEI.

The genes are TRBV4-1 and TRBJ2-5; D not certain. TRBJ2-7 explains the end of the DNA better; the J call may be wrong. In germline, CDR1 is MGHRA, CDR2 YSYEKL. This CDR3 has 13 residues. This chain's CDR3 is CASRGPGPYEQYF. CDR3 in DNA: TGCGCCAGCCGCGGCCCCGGGCCCTACGAGCAGTACTTC.

The chain's CDR3 is CASSLGGGARTYEQYF. The CDR3 DNA follows: TGTGCCAGCAGTTTAGGCGGCGGAGCTCGAACCTACGAGCAGTACTTC. The chain couples TRBV12-3 or TRBV12-4 to TRBJ2-7; no firm D call. The CDR3 has 16 amino acids. The ends were cut back, 1 base at V and 2 bases at J, with 15 bases in the middle.

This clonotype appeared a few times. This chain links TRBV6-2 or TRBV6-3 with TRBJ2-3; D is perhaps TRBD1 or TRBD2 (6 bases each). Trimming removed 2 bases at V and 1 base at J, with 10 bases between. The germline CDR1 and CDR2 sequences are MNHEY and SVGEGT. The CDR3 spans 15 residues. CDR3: CASSYAGQGTDTQYF. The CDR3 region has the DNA TGTGCCAGCAGTTACGCGGGACAAGGCACAGATACGCAGTATTTT.

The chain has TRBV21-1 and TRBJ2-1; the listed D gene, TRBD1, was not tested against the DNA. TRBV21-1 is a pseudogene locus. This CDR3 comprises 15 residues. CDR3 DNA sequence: TGTGCCAGCAGCATACCAGGGGGCCAGGGCAATGAGCAGTTCTTC. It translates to CASSIPGGQGNEQFF.

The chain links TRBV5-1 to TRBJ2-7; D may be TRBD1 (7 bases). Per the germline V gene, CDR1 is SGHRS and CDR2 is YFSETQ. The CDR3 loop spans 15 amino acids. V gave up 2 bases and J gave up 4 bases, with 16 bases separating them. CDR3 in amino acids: CASSFGGTADYEQYF. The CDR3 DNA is TGCGCCAGCAGCTTTGGAGGGACAGCAGATTACGAGCAGTACTTC.

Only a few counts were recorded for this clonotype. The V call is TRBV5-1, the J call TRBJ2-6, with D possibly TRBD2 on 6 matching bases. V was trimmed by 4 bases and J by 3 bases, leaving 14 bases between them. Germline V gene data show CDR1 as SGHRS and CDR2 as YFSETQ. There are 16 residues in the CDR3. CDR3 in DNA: TGCGCCAGCAGCCCGGAGGGCCGGCTTGGGGCCAACGTCCTGACTTTC. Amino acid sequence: CASSPEGRLGANVLTF.

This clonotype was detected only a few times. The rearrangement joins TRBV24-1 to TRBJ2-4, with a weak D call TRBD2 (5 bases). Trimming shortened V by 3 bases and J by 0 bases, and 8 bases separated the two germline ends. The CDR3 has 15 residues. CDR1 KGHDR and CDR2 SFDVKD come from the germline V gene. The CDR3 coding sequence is TGTGCCACCAGTGATCCAGCGGTAGCCAAAAACATTCAGTACTTC. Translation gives CATSDPAVAKNIQYF.

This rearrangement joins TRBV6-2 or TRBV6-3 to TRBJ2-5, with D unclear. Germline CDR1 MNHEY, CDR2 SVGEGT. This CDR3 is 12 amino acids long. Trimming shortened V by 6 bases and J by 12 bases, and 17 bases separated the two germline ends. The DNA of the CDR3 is TGTGCCAGCAGCGACGCTGGACGTGAGGAGTACTTC. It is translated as CASSDAGREEYF.

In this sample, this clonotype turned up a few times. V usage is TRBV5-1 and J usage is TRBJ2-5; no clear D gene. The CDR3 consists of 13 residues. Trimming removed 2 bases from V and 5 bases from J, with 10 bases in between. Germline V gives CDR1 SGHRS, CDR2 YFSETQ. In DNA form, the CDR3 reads TGCGCCAGCAGCTTCATATCAAAGGAGACCCAGTACTTC. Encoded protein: CASSFISKETQYF.

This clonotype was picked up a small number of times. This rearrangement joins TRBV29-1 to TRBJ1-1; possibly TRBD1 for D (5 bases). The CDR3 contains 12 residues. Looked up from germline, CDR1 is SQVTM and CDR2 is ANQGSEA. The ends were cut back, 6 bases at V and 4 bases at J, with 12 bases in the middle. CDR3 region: CSVESGGTEAFF. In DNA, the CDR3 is TGCAGCGTGGAGTCCGGGGGCACTGAAGCTTTCTTT. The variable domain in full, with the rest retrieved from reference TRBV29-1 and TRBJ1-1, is SAVISQKPSRDICQRGTSLTIQCQVDSQVTMMFWYRQQPGQSLTLIATANQGSEATYESGFVIDKFPISRPNLTFSTLTVSNMSPEDSSIYLCSVESGGTEAFFGQGTRLTVV.

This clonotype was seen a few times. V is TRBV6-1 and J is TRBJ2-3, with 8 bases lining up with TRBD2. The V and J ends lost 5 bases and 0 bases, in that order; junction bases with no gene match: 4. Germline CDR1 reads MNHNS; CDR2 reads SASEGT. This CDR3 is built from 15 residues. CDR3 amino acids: CASSLRLASTDTQYF. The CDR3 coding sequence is TGTGCCAGCAGTTTAAGACTAGCGAGCACAGATACGCAGTATTTT.

The DNA of the CDR3 is TGCGCCAGCTACCCCGGCCGAGCGGGCCCCAATGAGCAGTACTTC. This sequence encodes CASYPGRAGPNEQYF. The rearrangement uses TRBV5-1 and TRBJ2-5; TRBD2 is a possible D gene (6 bases). Per germline, CDR1 SGHRS and CDR2 YFSETQ. CDR3 size: 15 residues. Trimming took off 7 bases at V and 11 bases at J, with 27 bases between the two ends.